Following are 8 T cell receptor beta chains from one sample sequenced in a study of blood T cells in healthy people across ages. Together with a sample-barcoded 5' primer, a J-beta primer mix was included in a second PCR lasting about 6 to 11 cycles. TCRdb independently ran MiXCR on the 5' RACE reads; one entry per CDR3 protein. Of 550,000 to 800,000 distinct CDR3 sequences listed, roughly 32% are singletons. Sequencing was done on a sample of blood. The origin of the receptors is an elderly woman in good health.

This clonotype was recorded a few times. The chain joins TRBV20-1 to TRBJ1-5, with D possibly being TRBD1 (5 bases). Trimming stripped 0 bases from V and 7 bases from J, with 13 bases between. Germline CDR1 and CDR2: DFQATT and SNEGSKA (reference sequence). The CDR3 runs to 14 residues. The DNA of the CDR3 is TGCAGTGCTAGAGACCGGGCGGGGGGGCAGCCCCAGCATTTT. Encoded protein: CSARDRAGGQPQHF.

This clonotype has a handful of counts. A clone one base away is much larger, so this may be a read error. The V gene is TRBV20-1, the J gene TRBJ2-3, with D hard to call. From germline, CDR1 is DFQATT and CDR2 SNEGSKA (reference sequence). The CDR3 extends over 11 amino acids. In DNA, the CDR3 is TGCAGGGCTAGAGCCACAGATACGCAGTATTTT. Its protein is CRARATDTQYF.

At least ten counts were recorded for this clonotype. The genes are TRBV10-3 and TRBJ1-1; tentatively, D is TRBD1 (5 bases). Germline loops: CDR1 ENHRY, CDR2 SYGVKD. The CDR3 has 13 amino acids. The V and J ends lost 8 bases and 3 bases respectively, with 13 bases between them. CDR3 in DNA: TGTGCCATCTGGGGGGGAATCGACACTGAAGCTTTCTTT. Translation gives CAIWGGIDTEAFF.

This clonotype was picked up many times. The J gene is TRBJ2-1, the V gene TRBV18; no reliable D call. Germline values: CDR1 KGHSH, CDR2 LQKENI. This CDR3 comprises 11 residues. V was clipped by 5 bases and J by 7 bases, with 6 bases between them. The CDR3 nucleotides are TGTGCCAGCTCAATGGCGAATGAGCAGTTCTTC. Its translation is CASSMANEQFF.

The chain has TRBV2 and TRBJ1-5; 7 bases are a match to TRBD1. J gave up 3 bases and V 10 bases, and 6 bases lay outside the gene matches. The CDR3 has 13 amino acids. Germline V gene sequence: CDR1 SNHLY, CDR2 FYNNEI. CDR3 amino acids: CAIRDSSNQPQHF. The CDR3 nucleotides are TGTGCCATTCGGGACAGCTCCAATCAGCCCCAGCATTTT.

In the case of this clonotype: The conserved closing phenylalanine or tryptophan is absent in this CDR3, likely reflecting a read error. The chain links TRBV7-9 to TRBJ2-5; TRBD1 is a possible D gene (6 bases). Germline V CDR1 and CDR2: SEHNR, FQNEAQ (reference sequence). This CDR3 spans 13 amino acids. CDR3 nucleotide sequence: TGTGCCAGCAGCTCGGACAGCCAAGATACCCAGTACTGC. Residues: CASSSDSQDTQYC.

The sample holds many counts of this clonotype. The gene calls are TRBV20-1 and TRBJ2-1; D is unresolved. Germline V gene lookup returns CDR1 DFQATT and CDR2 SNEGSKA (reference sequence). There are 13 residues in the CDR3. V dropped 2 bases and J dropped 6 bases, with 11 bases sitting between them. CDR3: CSARRLVSNEQFF. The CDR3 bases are TGCAGTGCTAGACGGCTAGTCAGCAATGAGCAGTTCTTC.

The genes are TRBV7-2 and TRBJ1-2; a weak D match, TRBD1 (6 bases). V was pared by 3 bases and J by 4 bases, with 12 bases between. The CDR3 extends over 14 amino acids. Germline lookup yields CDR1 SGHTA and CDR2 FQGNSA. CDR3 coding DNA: TGTGCCAGCAGCTTTACAGGGATTGGCTATGGCTACACCTTC. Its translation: CASSFTGIGYGYTF.